The present TCR beta chain was sequenced within a study of T cells in localized non-small cell lung cancer. Study observations and caveats: Greater blood T cell density accompanied longer overall survival.

The CDR3 length is 12 residues. Germline loops: CDR1 SQVTM, CDR2 ANQGSEA. V shed 4 bases and J 10 bases; nucleotides not matched to a gene: 5. With regard to this clone: What it binds is unknown.

Generated by immunoSEQ multiplex PCR, the TCRdb table keeps only in-frame clones and is missing some. Counted here are around 41,000 clones, approximately 90% occurring once; the ten biggest clones make up about 6.6%. The V and J genes are TRBV29-1 and TRBJ2-1; 9 bases match TRBD2. Sequencing was performed on peripheral blood, taken before any cancer treatment. This sequence originates from a woman between 18 and 55 years old with stage III lung adenocarcinoma. CDR3 protein: CSVVRGGREQFF. Here the CDR3 DNA reads TGCAGCGTTGTGCGGGGGGGCCGCGAGCAGTTCTTC.